One sample yielded the 9 T cell receptor beta chains listed below, sequenced in a study of immune heterogeneity within non-small cell lung tumors. Genomic DNA extracted from bulk tumor tissue served as template. A total of 600 ng was used per sample. Several biopsies were collected from each primary tumor during surgery. They were spaced as far apart as possible within the tumor mass. Curative surgery was undertaken by patients, who had untreated, newly diagnosed non-small cell lung cancer. Amplification of the TCR beta CDR3 was achieved through multiplex PCR with 32 V and 13 J primers. From the multiplex PCR reads, TCRdb called clonotypes with MiXCR, one entry per CDR3 protein. The sample carries around 23,000 distinct CDR3 sequences, roughly 30% recorded once. Sequenced: lung tumor tissue. The origin of the receptors is a man aged 40-50 years with non-small cell lung cancer.

In its sample, this clonotype was seen a few times. The rearrangement joins TRBV18 to TRBJ2-3, with a tentative D call TRBD1 (6 bases). Trimming shortened V by 4 bases and J by 1 base, and 18 bases separated the two germline ends. In germline, CDR1 is KGHSH, CDR2 LQKENI. This CDR3 region has 17 residues. The DNA for the CDR3 is TGTGCCAGCTCACTTCTACAGGACAGTTCCCGCACAGATACGCAGTATTTT. It is translated as CASSLLQDSSRTDTQYF.

This clonotype was counted at least ten times. The chain uses TRBV30 and TRBJ1-5, with D perhaps matching TRBD1 (5 bases). Trimming stripped 3 bases from V and 11 bases from J, with 17 bases between. This CDR3 comprises 13 residues. In germline, CDR1 is GTSNPN, CDR2 SVGIG (reference sequence). The CDR3 DNA reads as TGTGCCTGGAGAAAAACCGCGGGGGTTACCCAGCATTTT. Residues: CAWRKTAGVTQHF. The full variable domain, with the rest looked up from reference TRBV30 and TRBJ1-5, is SQTIHQWPATLVQPVGSPLSLECTVEGTSNPNLYWYRQAAGRGLQLLFYSVGIGQISSEVPQNLSASRPQDRQFILSSKKLLLSDSGFYLCAWRKTAGVTQHFGDGTRLSIL.

This clonotype occurred a few times. This sequence joins TRBV10-3 and TRBJ2-2; TRBD1 agrees at 11 bases. CDR1 is ENHRY and CDR2 is SYGVKD in the germline V gene. The CDR3 totals 16 residues. After removal of 2 bases from V and 6 bases from J, the junction contained 5 bases not matched to a gene. In DNA form, the CDR3 reads TGTGCCATCAGTGAGGGACAGGGGGCCGGCGCCGGGGAGCTGTTTTTT. Translation: CAISEGQGAGAGELFF.

Points on this clonotype: One junction end does not reproduce the germline sequence, and a read error may be involved. The V and J genes are TRBV20-1 and TRBJ2-2; TRBD2 might be the D (6 bases). Germline V gene sequence: CDR1 DFQATT, CDR2 SNEGSKA (reference sequence). The length of the CDR3 is 13 residues. The CDR3 region has the DNA TGCAGTGTGGGCGGATCTAACACCGGGGGGCTGTTTTTT. Residues: CSVGGSNTGGLFF.

This clonotype showed up many times. J is TRBJ1-6 and V is TRBV16, with D possibly being TRBD1 (5 bases). The germline V gene has CDR1 KGHSY and CDR2 FQNENV. V was pared by 2 bases and J by 5 bases, with 10 bases between. This CDR3 contains 15 residues. The CDR3 coding sequence is TGTGCCAGCAGCCAACAGGGCCACAATAATTCACCCCTCCACTTT. Amino acids: CASSQQGHNNSPLHF. Full variable domain (remainder filled in from reference TRBV16 and TRBJ1-6): GEEVAQTPKHLVRGEGQKAKLYCAPIKGHSYVFWYQQVLKNEFKFLISFQNENVFDETGMPKERFSAKCLPNSPCSLEIQATKLEDSAVYFCASSQQGHNNSPLHFGNGTRLTVT.

As concerns this clonotype: A much larger clone lies a single base off, so this may be a read error. The chain combines TRBV24-1 with TRBJ2-1; unclear D gene. This CDR3 region has 11 residues. The germline V gene encodes CDR1 KGHDR and CDR2 SFDVKD. The CDR3: CATSKNNEQSF. In DNA, the CDR3 is TGTGCCACCAGTAAAAACAATGAGCAGTCCTTC.

This clonotype was seen ten or more times. In nucleotides, the CDR3 is TGTGCCAGCAGCTCGGGACTAGCGGGAGGGCAGGGCAATGAGCAGTTCTTC. This sequence encodes CASSSGLAGGQGNEQFF. The genes are TRBV11-1 and TRBJ2-1; 16 bases match TRBD2. V lost 4 bases to trimming and J lost 6 bases; unmatched junction nucleotides: 6. Germline V gene lookup returns CDR1 SGHAT and CDR2 FQDESV (reference sequence). This CDR3 region has 17 residues.

This clonotype has only a few counts. This chain connects TRBV7-9 to TRBJ2-3; possible D gene TRBD2, 6 bases. Trimming cost V 3 bases and J 4 bases, with 8 bases left between them. The CDR3 loop spans 13 amino acids. Germline V gene sequence: CDR1 SEHNR, CDR2 FQNEAQ (reference sequence). The CDR3 region is CASSLWGADTQYF. DNA for the CDR3: TGTGCCAGCAGCTTGTGGGGGGCAGATACGCAGTATTTT.

This clonotype was seen ten or more times. The chain combines TRBV9 with TRBJ1-5; possibly TRBD1 for D (6 bases). Germline values: CDR1 SGDLS, CDR2 YYNGEE. The length of the CDR3 is 16 residues. The V end lost 0 bases, the J end lost 2 bases, and 12 bases lay between the germline ends. The CDR3 coding sequence is TGTGCCAGCAGCGTAGGTGTACAGGGAGGCAATCAGCCCCAGCATTTT. Protein sequence: CASSVGVQGGNQPQHF.